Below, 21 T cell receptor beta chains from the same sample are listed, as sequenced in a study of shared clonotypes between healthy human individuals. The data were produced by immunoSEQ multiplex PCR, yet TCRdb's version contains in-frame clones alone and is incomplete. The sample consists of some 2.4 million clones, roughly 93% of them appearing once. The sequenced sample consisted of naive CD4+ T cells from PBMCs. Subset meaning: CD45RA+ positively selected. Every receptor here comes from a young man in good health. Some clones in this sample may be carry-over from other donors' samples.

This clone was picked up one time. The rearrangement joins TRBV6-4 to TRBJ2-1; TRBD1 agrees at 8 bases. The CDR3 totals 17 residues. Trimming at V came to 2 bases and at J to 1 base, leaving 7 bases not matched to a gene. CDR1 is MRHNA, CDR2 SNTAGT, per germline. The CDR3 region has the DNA TGTGCCAGCAGTGACGGACGACAGGGGAGATCCTACAATGAGCAGTTCTTC. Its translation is CASSDGRQGRSYNEQFF.

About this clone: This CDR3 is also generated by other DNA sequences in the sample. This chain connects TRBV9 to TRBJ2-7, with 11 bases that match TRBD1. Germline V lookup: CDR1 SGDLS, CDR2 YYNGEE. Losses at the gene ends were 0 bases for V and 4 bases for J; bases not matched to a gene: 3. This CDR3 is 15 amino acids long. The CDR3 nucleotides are TGTGCCAGCAGCGTAGGGACAGGGGGCACGTACGAGCAGTACTTC. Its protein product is CASSVGTGGTYEQYF.

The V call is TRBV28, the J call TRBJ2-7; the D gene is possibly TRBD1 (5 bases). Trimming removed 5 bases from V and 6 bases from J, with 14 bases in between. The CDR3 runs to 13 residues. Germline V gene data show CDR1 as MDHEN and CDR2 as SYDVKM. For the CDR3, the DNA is TGTGCCAGCAGTGCCAGGGAAAGGGGCGAGCAGTACTTC. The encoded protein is CASSARERGEQYF. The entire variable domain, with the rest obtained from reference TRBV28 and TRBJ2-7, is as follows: DVKVTQSSRYLVKRTGEKVFLECVQDMDHENMFWYRQDPGLGLRLIYFSYDVKMKEKGDIPEGYSVSREKKERFSLILESASTNQTSMYLCASSARERGEQYFGPGTRLTVT.

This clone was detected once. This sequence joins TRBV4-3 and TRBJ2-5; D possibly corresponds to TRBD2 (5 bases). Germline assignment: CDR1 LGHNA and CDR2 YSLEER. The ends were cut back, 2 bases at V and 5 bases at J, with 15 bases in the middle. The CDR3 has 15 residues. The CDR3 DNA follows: TGCGCCAGCAGCCAAACTATAGCGTTAGGGGAGACCCAGTACTTC. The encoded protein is CASSQTIALGETQYF.

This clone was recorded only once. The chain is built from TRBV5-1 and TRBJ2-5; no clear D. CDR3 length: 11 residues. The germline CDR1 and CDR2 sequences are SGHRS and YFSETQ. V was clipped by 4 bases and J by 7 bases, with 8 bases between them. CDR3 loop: CASSLLGTQYF. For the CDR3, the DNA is TGCGCCAGCAGCCTTCTGGGGACCCAGTACTTC. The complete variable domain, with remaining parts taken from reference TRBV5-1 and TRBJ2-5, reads KAGVTQTPRYLIKTRGQQVTLSCSPISGHRSVSWYQQTPGQGLQFLFEYFSETQRNKGNFPGRFSGRQFSNSRSEMNVSTLELGDSALYLCASSLLGTQYFGPGTRLLVL.

CDR3 coding DNA: TGTGCCAGCAGTTTTAGAACGTCTGGGACCGGGGAGCTGTTTTTT. Translation gives CASSFRTSGTGELFF. J is TRBJ2-2 and V is TRBV6-6; D unresolved. This CDR3 is built from 15 residues. V was clipped by 4 bases and J by 5 bases, with 14 bases between them. Germline lookup yields CDR1 MNHNY and CDR2 SVGAGI (reference sequence).

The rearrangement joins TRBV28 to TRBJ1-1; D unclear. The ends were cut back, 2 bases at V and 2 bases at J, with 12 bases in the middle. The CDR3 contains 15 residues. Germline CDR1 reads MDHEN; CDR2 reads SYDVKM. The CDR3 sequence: CASSLGSEDNTEAFF. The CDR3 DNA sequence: TGTGCCAGCAGTTTAGGCAGTGAGGACAACACTGAAGCTTTCTTT.

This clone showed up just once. The CDR3 DNA reads TGTGCCAGCAGCAAAGGAACGGAGGGAACGAGGGATACGCAGTATTTT. Translating gives CASSKGTEGTRDTQYF. The chain combines TRBV21-1 with TRBJ2-3; the DNA was not used to check the table's D call, TRBD2. TRBV21-1 is labeled a pseudogene. The CDR3 loop spans 16 amino acids.

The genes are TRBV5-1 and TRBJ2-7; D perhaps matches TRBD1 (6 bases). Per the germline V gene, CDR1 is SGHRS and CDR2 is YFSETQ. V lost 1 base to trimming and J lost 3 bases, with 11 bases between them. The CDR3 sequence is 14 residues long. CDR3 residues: CASSLTGPYYEQYF. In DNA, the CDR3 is TGCGCCAGCAGCTTGACAGGGCCGTACTACGAGCAGTACTTC.

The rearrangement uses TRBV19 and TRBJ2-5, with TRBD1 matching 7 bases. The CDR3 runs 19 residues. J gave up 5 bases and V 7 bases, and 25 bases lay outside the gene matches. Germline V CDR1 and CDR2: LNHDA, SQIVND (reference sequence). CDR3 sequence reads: CASTPGRGRDAPERETQYF. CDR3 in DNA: TGTGCCAGTACCCCGGGAAGGGGGCGAGACGCCCCGGAGCGGGAGACCCAGTACTTC.

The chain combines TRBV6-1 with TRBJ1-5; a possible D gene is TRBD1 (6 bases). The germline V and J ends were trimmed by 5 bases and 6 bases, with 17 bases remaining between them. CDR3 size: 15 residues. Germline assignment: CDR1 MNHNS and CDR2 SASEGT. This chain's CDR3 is CASSTRDIQTQPQHF. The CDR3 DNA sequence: TGTGCCAGCAGTACTCGGGACATTCAAACTCAGCCCCAGCATTTT.

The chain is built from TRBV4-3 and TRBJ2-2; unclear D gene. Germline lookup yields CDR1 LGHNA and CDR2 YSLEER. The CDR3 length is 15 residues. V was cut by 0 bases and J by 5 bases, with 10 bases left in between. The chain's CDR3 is CASSQEAGITGELFF. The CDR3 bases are TGCGCCAGCAGCCAAGAGGCTGGGATTACCGGGGAGCTGTTTTTT.

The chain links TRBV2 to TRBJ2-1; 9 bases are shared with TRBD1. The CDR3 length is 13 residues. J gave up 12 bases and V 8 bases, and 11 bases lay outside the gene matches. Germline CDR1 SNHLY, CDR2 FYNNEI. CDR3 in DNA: TGTGCCAGCCGGACAGGGGAGGGCCAATGGCAGTTCTTC. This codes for CASRTGEGQWQFF.

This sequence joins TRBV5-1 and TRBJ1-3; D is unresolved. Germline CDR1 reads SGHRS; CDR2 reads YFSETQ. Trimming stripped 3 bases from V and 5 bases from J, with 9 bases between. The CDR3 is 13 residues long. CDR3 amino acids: CASSSDGRNTIYF. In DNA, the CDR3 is TGCGCCAGCAGCTCCGACGGCAGAAACACCATATATTTT.

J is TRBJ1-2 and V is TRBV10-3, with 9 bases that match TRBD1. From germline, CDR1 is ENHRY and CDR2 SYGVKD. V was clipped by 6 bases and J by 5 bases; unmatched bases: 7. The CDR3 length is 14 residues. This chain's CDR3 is CAIRFGTGTYGYTF. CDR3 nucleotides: TGTGCCATCAGGTTCGGGACAGGGACTTATGGCTACACCTTC.

The CDR3 DNA reads TGTGCCAGCAGCGGGGGGACTTTTGTACACAATGAGCAGTTCTTC. It codes for CASSGGTFVHNEQFF. The chain links TRBV9 to TRBJ2-1; a possible D gene is TRBD2 (6 bases). The CDR3 totals 15 residues. Germline V gene lookup returns CDR1 SGDLS and CDR2 YYNGEE. The V gene lost 3 bases and the J gene lost 5 bases, with 15 bases spanning the gap.

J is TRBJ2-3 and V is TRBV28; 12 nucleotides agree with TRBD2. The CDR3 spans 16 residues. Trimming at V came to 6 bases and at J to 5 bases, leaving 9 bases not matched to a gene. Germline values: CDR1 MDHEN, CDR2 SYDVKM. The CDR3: CASSQLAGGGLDTQYF. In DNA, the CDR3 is TGTGCCAGCAGCCAACTAGCGGGAGGAGGTTTAGATACGCAGTATTTT.

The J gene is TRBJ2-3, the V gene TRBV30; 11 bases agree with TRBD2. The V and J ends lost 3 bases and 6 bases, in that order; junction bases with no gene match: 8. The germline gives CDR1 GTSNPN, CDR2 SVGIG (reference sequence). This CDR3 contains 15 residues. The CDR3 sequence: CAWSRTSGSLDTQYF. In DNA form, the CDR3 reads TGTGCCTGGAGCCGAACTAGCGGGAGTTTGGATACGCAGTATTTT.

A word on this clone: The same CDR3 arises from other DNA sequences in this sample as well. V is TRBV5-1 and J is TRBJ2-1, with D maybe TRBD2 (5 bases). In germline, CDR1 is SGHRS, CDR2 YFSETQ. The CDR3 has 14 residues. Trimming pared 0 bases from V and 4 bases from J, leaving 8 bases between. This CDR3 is CASSLGAVYNEQFF. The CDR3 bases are TGCGCCAGCAGCTTGGGAGCGGTTTACAATGAGCAGTTCTTC.

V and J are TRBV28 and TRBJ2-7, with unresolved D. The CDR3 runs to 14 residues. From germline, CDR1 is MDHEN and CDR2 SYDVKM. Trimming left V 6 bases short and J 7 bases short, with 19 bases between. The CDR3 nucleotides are TGTGCCAGCAGCCCCCATTTGGCACCTGCGGAGCAGTACTTC. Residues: CASSPHLAPAEQYF.

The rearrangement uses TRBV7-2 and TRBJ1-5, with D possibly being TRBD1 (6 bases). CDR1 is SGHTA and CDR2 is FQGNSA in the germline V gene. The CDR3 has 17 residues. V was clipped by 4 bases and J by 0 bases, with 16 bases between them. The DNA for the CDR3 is TGTGCCAGCAGCTCGGGGGGGGCGGAACATAGCAATCAGCCCCAGCATTTT. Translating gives CASSSGGAEHSNQPQHF.